A selection of T cell receptor beta chains follows, all from one sample in a study of T cell responses to AZD1222 COVID-19 vaccine. TCRdb's copy holds only in-frame clones and misses some; the assay was immunoSEQ multiplex PCR. This sample has about 120,000 clones, with 85% to 95% found just once. The sequences come from peripheral blood, collected on day 0 of AZD1222 vaccination. Receptor source: an adult in good health. The CDR3 runs from the conserved cysteine through the conserved F or W. A D gene is named only where the DNA matches it firmly. The listing skips clone size in some rows; elsewhere it reads once, few, many or a size class.

>TRBJ2-2|TRBV2|NA|NA|14
TGTGCCATCCGTCGAGTTACGGACACCGGGGAGCTGTTTTTT
CAIRRVTDTGELFF
>TRBJ1-2|TRBV12-3/TRBV12-4|NA|NA|13
TGTGCCAGCAGTCCTCCGGGATACTATGGCTACACCTTC
CASSPPGYYGYTF
>TRBJ2-5|TRBV5-1|NA|NA|16
TGCGCCAGCAGCCCCCTAGTTGGACCCAAGGGGGAGACCCAGTACTTC
CASSPLVGPKGETQYF
>TRBJ1-2|TRBV5-4|NA|once|13
TGTGCCAGCAGCTTGTATGGGGTACCTGGCTACACCTTC
CASSLYGVPGYTF
>TRBJ2-5|TRBV15|NA|NA|14
TGTGCCACCAGCAGAGAAGACCAGACGGAGACCCAGTACTTC
CATSREDQTETQYF
>TRBJ2-1|TRBV6-2/TRBV6-3|TRBD2|NA|14
TGTGCCAGCAGCTCCGGGACTAGCGGAAATGAGCAGTTCTTC
CASSSGTSGNEQFF
>TRBJ1-2|TRBV7-9|TRBD1|NA|14
TGTGCCAGCAGCTTCCAGGGGGCGAACTATGGCTACACCTTC
CASSFQGANYGYTF
>TRBJ1-2|TRBV2|NA|once|11
TGTGCCAGCAGTGAATCGGTTGGCTACACCTTC
CASSESVGYTF
>TRBJ2-2|TRBV24-1|TRBD1|NA|16
TGTGCCACCAGTGATTCAACAGGGGCGAACACCGGGGAGCTGTTTTTT
CATSDSTGANTGELFF
>TRBJ1-4|TRBV4-1|TRBD1|NA|15
TGCGCCAGCAGCCAAGATCAAGGGGGCGATGAAAAACTGTTTTTT
CASSQDQGGDEKLFF
>TRBJ1-6|TRBV2|NA|NA|13
TGTGCCAGCAGTGCTACCAATAATTCACCCCTCCACTTT
CASSATNNSPLHF
>TRBJ1-5|TRBV30|NA|NA|13
TGTGCCTGGAGTGTAGGTCAGAATCAGCCCCAGCATTTT
CAWSVGQNQPQHF
>TRBJ2-1|TRBV6-2/TRBV6-3|TRBD2|NA|18
TGTGCCAGCAGTTACTCGCCGACTAGCGGGAGGGATGGCCATGAGCAGTTCTTC
CASSYSPTSGRDGHEQFF
>TRBJ1-2|TRBV3-1/TRBV3-2|NA|NA|16
TGTGCCAGCAGCCAAGACCGATCGTGGAGTGACTATGGCTACACCTTC
CASSQDRSWSDYGYTF
>TRBJ2-7|TRBV12-3/TRBV12-4|NA|NA|11
TGTGCCAGCAGTCTAAACTACGAGCAGTACTTC
CASSLNYEQYF
>TRBJ2-7|TRBV3-1/TRBV3-2|NA|NA|14
TGTGCCAGCAGCCAAGGTGAGGCACAGTACGAGCAGTACTTC
CASSQGEAQYEQYF